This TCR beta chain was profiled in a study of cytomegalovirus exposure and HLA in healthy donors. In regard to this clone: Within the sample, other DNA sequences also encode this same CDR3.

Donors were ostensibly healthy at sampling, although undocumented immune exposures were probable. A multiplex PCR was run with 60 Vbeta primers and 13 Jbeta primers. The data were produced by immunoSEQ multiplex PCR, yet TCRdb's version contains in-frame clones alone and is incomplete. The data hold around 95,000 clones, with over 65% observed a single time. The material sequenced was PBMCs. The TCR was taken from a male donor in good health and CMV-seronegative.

This chain's CDR3 is CASSVVAASTDTQYF. The DNA for the CDR3 is TGTGCCAGCAGCGTAGTAGCCGCTAGCACAGATACGCAGTATTTT. This chain links TRBV9 with TRBJ2-3; unclear D gene. V lost 0 bases and J lost 0, with 8 bases in between. The CDR3 totals 15 residues. Germline CDR1 is SGDLS and CDR2 is YYNGEE.